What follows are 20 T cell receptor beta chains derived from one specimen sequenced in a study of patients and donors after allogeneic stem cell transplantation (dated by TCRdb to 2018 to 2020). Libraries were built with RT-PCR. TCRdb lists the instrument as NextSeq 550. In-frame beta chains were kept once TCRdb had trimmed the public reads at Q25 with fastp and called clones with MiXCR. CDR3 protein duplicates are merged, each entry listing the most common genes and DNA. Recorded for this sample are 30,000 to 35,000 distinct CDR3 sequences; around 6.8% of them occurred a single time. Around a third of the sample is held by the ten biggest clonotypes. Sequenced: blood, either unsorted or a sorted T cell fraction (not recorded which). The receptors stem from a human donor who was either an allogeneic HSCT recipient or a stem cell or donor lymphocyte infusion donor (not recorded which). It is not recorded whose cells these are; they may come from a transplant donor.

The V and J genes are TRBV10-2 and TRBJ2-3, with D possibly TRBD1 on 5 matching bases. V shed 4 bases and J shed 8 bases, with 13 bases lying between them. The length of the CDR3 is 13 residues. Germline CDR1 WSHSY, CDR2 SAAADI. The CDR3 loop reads CASSGQIRATQYF. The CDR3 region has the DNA TGCGCCAGCAGTGGACAGATCCGGGCTACGCAGTATTTT.

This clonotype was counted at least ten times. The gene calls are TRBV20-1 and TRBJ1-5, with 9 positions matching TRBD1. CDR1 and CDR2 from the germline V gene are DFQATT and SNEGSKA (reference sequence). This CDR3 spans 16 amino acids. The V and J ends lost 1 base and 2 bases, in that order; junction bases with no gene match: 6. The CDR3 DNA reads TGCAGTGCTAGAGTCCCGGGACAGGGAGGCAATCAGCCCCAGCATTTT. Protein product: CSARVPGQGGNQPQHF.

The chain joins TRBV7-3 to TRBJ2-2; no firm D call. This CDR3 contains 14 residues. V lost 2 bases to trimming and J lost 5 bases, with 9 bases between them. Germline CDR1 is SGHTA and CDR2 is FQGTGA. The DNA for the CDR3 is TGTGCCAGCAGCTTAGGGGTAGGGACCGGGGAGCTGTTTTTT. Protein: CASSLGVGTGELFF.

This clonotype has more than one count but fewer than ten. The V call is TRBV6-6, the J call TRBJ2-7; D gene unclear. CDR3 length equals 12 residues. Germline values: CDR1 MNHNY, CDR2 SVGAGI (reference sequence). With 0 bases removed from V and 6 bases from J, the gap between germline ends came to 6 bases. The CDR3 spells CASSYSRSEQYF. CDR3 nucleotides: TGTGCCAGCAGTTACTCCAGGTCCGAGCAGTACTTC.

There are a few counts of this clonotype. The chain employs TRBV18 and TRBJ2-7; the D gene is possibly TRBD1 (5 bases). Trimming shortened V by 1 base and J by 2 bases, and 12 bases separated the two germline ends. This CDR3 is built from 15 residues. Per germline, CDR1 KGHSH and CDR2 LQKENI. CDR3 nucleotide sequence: TGTGCCAGCTCACCACTGGCCAGGGTGCCCTACGAGCAGTACTTC. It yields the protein CASSPLARVPYEQYF.

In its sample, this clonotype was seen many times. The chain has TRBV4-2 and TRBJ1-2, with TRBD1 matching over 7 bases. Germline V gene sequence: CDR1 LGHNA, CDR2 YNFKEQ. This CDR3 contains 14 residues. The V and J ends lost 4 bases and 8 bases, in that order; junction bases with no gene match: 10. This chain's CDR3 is CASSLRQGERGYTF. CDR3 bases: TGTGCCAGCAGCCTGAGACAGGGAGAAAGAGGCTACACCTTC.

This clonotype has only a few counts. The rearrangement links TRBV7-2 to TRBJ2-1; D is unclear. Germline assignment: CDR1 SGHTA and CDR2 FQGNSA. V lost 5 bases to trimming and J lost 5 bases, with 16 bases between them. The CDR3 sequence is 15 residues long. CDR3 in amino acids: CASSLPAGRNNEQFF. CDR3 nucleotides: TGTGCCAGCAGCCTCCCGGCCGGCCGAAACAATGAGCAGTTCTTC.

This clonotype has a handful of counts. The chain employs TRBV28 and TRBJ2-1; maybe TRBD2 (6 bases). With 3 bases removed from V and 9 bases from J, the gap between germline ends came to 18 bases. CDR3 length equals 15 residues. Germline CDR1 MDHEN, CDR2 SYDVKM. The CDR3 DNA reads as TGTGCCAGCAGTTTGATGGGTATGGGGCGGGGTGAGCAGTTCTTC. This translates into CASSLMGMGRGEQFF.

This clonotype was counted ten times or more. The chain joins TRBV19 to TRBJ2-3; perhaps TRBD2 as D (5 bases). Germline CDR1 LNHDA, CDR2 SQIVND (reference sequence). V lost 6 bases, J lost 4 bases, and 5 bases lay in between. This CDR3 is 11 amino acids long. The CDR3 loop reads CASRRADTQYF. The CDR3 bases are TGTGCCAGTAGGAGGGCAGATACGCAGTATTTT.

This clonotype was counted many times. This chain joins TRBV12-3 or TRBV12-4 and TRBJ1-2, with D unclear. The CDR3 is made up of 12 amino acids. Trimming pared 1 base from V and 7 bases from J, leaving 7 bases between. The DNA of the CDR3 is TGTGCCAGCAGTTTAGGGTACAGTGGCTACACCTTC. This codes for CASSLGYSGYTF.

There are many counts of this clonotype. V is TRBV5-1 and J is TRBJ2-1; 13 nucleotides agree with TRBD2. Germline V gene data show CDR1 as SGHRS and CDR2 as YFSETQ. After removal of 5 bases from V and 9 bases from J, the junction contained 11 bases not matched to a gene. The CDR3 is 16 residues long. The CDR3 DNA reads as TGCGCCAGCAGTTTTTTCGGGACTAGCGGGATTTTTGAGCAGTTCTTC. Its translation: CASSFFGTSGIFEQFF.

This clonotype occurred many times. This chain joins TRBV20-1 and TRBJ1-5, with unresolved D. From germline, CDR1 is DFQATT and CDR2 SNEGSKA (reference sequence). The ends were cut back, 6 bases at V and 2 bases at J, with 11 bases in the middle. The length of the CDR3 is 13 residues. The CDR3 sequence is CSALNVGNQPQHF. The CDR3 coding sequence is TGCAGTGCATTGAACGTGGGCAATCAGCCCCAGCATTTT.

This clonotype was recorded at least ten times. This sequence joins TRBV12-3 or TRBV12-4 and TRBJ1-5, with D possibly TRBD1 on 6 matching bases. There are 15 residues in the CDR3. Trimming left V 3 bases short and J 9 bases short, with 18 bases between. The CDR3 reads CASSLGAQGFAPQHF. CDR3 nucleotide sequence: TGTGCCAGCAGTTTGGGGGCTCAGGGTTTTGCGCCCCAGCATTTT.

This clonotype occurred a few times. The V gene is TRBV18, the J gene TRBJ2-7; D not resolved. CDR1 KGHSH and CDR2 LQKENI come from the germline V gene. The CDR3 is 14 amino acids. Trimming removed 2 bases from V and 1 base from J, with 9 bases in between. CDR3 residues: CASSPLSSSYEQYF. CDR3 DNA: TGTGCCAGCTCACCATTGTCTAGTTCCTACGAGCAGTACTTC.

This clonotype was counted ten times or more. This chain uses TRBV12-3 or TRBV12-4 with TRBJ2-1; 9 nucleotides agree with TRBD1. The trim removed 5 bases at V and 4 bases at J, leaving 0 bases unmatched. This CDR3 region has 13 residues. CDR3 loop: CASSGTGYNEQFF. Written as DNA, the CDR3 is TGTGCCAGCAGTGGGACAGGGTACAATGAGCAGTTCTTC.

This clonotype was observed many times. CDR3 loop: CAISEYGTLGYEQYF. The CDR3 DNA reads as TGTGCCATCAGTGAGTACGGGACATTGGGCTACGAGCAGTACTTC. The V and J genes are TRBV10-3 and TRBJ2-7; D might be TRBD1 (6 bases). The V end was cut by 1 base, the J end by 3 bases, with 13 bases between. Germline CDR1 ENHRY, CDR2 SYGVKD. CDR3 length equals 15 residues.

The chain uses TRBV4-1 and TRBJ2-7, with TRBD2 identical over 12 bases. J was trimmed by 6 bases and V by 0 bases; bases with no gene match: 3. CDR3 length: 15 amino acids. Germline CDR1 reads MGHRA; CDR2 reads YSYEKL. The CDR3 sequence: CASSQEASGRGEQYF. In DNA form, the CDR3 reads TGCGCCAGCAGCCAAGAGGCTAGCGGGAGGGGCGAGCAGTACTTC.

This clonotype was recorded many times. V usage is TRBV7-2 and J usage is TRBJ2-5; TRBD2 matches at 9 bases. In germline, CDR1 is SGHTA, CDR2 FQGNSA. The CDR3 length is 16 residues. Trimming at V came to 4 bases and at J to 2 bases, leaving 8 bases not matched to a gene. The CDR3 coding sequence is TGTGCCAGCAGCTCTGGACGACTAGCGGCTCAAGAGACCCAGTACTTC. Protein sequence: CASSSGRLAAQETQYF.

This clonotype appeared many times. DNA for the CDR3: TGTGCCAGCAGTTTAAATCCGGGACTTGGTCAGCCCCAGCATTTT. Translating gives CASSLNPGLGQPQHF. The chain couples TRBV28 to TRBJ1-5; tentatively, D is TRBD1 (5 bases). CDR3 length: 15 amino acids. Trimming pared 2 bases from V and 6 bases from J, leaving 14 bases between. Germline V gene data show CDR1 as MDHEN and CDR2 as SYDVKM.

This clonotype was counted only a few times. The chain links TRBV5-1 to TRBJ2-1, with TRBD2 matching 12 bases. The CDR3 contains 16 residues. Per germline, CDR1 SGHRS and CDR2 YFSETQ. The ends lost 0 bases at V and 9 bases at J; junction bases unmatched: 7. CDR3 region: CASSLVRLAGEREQFF. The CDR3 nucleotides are TGCGCCAGCAGCTTGGTAAGACTAGCGGGAGAGCGTGAGCAGTTCTTC.